This T cell receptor beta chain was found in a study of T cells in Graves' hyperthyroidism and ophthalmopathy. This clonotype was seen more than once but under ten times. The germline gives CDR1 SGHDT, CDR2 YYEEEE. The CDR3 consists of 16 residues. Trimming removed 0 bases from V and 4 bases from J; junction bases left unmatched: 10. There were TCR beta CDR3 regions amplified from RNA transcripts. First-round RT-PCR with HTBI primers amplified the TCR CDR3 region. MiXCR was run by TCRdb on the multiplex PCR reads, yielding one entry per CDR3 protein. The profile shows hundreds of thousands of distinct CDR3 sequences, around 38% of them singletons. Extraction of PBMCs used roughly 9.3 ml of fresh peripheral blood.

The chain couples TRBV5-6 to TRBJ2-7; 7 bases align to TRBD2. The receptor was derived from a man between 18 and 29 years old with Graves' hyperthyroidism. Specimen: blood. The CDR3 sequence: CASSLARSGNAYEQYF. In DNA, the CDR3 is TGTGCCAGCAGCTTGGCAAGGAGCGGGAATGCGTACGAGCAGTACTTC.